Listed below are T cell receptor beta chains from one sample, sequenced in a study of a mutant IDH1 vaccine in newly diagnosed glioma. Clones were sequenced by immunoSEQ multiplex PCR, and TCRdb holds only the in-frame ones, with some missing. Of roughly 62,000 clones listed, around 84% are singletons. Their cognate antigens are unknown. Sequences were derived from PBMCs, sampled from a glioma patient whose treatment included an IDH1 peptide vaccine. The receptor set was obtained from a woman in her fifties or sixties with glioma. The CDR3 runs from the conserved cysteine through the conserved F or W. A D gene is named only where the DNA matches it firmly. The size field is filled for only some rows; it gives once, few, many or a size class.

TRBJ1-1	NA	TRBV10-3	TRBD1	CAIRGQGTNTEAFF	TGTGCCATCAGGGGACAGGGCACGAACACTGAAGCTTTCTTT
TRBJ1-1	NA	TRBV2	NA	CASSLLQGNTEAFF	TGTGCCAGCAGCCTTTTACAGGGGAACACTGAAGCTTTCTTT
TRBJ1-2	NA	TRBV5-8	NA	CASSLAYGYTF	TGTGCCAGCAGCTTGGCCTACGGCTACACCTTC
TRBJ1-2	NA	TRBV5-4	TRBD1	CASSLRDSSYGYTF	TGTGCCAGCAGCTTGAGGGACAGCAGCTATGGCTACACCTTC
TRBJ2-7	NA	TRBV7-2	NA	CASSAISGFEQYF	TGTGCCAGCAGCGCGATTTCGGGGTTCGAGCAGTACTTC
TRBJ2-7	NA	TRBV28	TRBD1	CATITSTGSGEQYF	TGTGCCACGATAACCTCGACAGGGTCCGGTGAGCAGTACTTC
TRBJ1-3	NA	TRBV18	NA	CASSPRDFTAGNTIYF	TGTGCCAGCTCACCCCGGGACTTTACGGCCGGAAACACCATATATTTT
TRBJ1-2	NA	TRBV19	TRBD1	CASSLGTGVGYTF	TGTGCCAGTAGCCTCGGGACAGGGGTAGGCTACACCTTC
TRBJ2-7	NA	TRBV28	TRBD2	CASRALGTSGYEQYF	TGTGCCAGCAGGGCCCTTGGGACTAGCGGATACGAGCAGTACTTC
TRBJ1-2	NA	TRBV28	TRBD1	CASSLFGQGAYGYTF	TGTGCCAGCAGTTTATTCGGACAGGGGGCTTATGGCTACACCTTC
TRBJ2-5	NA	TRBV7-9	TRBD1	CASRLGQGETQYF	TGTGCCAGCAGACTGGGACAGGGGGAGACCCAGTACTTC
TRBJ2-1	NA	TRBV27	NA	CASSWGGGVYNEQFF	TGTGCCAGCAGTTGGGGCGGCGGGGTCTACAATGAGCAGTTCTTC
TRBJ1-1	NA	TRBV6-6	NA	CASSHRQRTLNTEAFF	TGTGCCAGCAGCCACAGACAGCGGACTCTGAACACTGAAGCTTTCTTT
TRBJ1-1	few	TRBV6-5	TRBD1	CASSVTGRSEAFF	TGTGCCAGCAGTGTGACAGGGAGGAGTGAGGCTTTCTTT
TRBJ1-1	NA	TRBV5-1	TRBD1	CASSLHQGANTEAFF	TGCGCCAGCAGCCTACACCAGGGGGCGAACACTGAAGCTTTCTTT
TRBJ1-5	NA	TRBV6-1	NA	CASSEMLGAGNQPQHF	TGTGCCAGCAGTGAAATGTTGGGAGCGGGCAATCAGCCCCAGCATTTT
TRBJ1-2	NA	TRBV9	TRBD1	CASSVVHRGRRYGYTF	TGTGCCAGCAGCGTAGTGCACAGGGGGCGCCGCTATGGCTACACCTTC
TRBJ2-2	NA	TRBV7-7	TRBD1	CASSWDRNTGELFF	TGTGCCAGCAGCTGGGACAGGAACACCGGGGAGCTGTTTTTT
TRBJ1-5	NA	TRBV19	TRBD1	CASSIGGQGRQPQHF	TGTGCCAGTAGTATTGGGGGACAGGGGAGGCAGCCCCAGCATTTT
TRBJ1-4	NA	TRBV7-2	NA	CASSLGSTGANEKLFF	TGTGCCAGCAGCTTAGGATCGACAGGTGCTAATGAAAAACTGTTTTTT
TRBJ1-1	NA	TRBV14	TRBD1	CASSPRQGEDTEAFF	TGTGCCAGCAGCCCCCGGCAGGGGGAAGACACTGAAGCTTTCTTT
TRBJ2-5	few	TRBV13	TRBD2	CASSLRRGVRETQYF	TGTGCCAGCAGCTTAAGGCGGGGGGTTAGAGAGACCCAGTACTTC
TRBJ2-1	NA	TRBV30	NA	CAWSEDSYNEQFF	TGTGCCTGGAGTGAGGACTCCTACAATGAGCAGTTCTTC